Shown below are 4 T cell receptor beta chains from a single sample sequenced in a study of T cell clones after liver transplantation. Generated by immunoSEQ multiplex PCR, the TCRdb table keeps only in-frame clones and is missing some. The profile shows tens of thousands of clones, 85% to 95% of them singletons. The sequencing used CD4+ T cells from blood, collected about 27 months after liver transplant. All receptors come from a human patient who received a liver transplant. The graft donor may have contributed some T cells.

This sequence joins TRBV29-1 and TRBJ1-2, with TRBD1 matching over 9 bases. CDR1 is SQVTM, CDR2 ANQGSEA, per germline. The CDR3 runs 14 residues. The V gene end was trimmed by 6 bases and the J gene end by 6 bases; junction bases not matched to a gene: 11. The CDR3 nucleotides are TGCAGCGTCGCTGGGGACCGGACAGGGGATGGCTACACCTTC. This codes for CSVAGDRTGDGYTF. The full variable domain, with the rest looked up from reference TRBV29-1 and TRBJ1-2, is SAVISQKPSRDICQRGTSLTIQCQVDSQVTMMFWYRQQPGQSLTLIATANQGSEATYESGFVIDKFPISRPNLTFSTLTVSNMSPEDSSIYLCSVAGDRTGDGYTFGSGTRLTVV.

The V and J genes are TRBV10-3 and TRBJ2-1, with 9 bases that match TRBD1. Germline CDR1 ENHRY, CDR2 SYGVKD. CDR3 length equals 15 residues. The trim removed 2 bases at V and 5 bases at J, leaving 4 bases unmatched. The CDR3 sequence: CAISERGQGDNEQFF. CDR3 sequence (DNA): TGTGCCATCAGTGAGCGGGGACAGGGAGACAATGAGCAGTTCTTC.

CDR3: CASSISRLAGETQYF. The CDR3 DNA is TGTGCCAGTAGTATCTCCAGACTAGCCGGTGAGACCCAGTACTTC. The J gene is TRBJ2-5, the V gene TRBV19, with 7 positions matching TRBD2. This CDR3 comprises 15 residues. Germline V lookup: CDR1 LNHDA, CDR2 SQIVND (reference sequence). V shed 3 bases and J 5 bases; nucleotides not matched to a gene: 9.

The chain recombines TRBV5-1 with TRBJ2-3; D perhaps matches TRBD2 (6 bases). Trimming stripped 7 bases from V and 2 bases from J, with 11 bases between. This CDR3 contains 13 residues. CDR1 is SGHRS and CDR2 is YFSETQ in the germline V gene. For the CDR3, the DNA is TGCGCCAGCGGAGGGAGCACCACAGATACGCAGTATTTT. Translating it yields CASGGSTTDTQYF. Full variable domain (rest looked up from reference TRBV5-1 and TRBJ2-3): KAGVTQTPRYLIKTRGQQVTLSCSPISGHRSVSWYQQTPGQGLQFLFEYFSETQRNKGNFPGRFSGRQFSNSRSEMNVSTLELGDSALYLCASGGSTTDTQYFGPGTRLTVL.